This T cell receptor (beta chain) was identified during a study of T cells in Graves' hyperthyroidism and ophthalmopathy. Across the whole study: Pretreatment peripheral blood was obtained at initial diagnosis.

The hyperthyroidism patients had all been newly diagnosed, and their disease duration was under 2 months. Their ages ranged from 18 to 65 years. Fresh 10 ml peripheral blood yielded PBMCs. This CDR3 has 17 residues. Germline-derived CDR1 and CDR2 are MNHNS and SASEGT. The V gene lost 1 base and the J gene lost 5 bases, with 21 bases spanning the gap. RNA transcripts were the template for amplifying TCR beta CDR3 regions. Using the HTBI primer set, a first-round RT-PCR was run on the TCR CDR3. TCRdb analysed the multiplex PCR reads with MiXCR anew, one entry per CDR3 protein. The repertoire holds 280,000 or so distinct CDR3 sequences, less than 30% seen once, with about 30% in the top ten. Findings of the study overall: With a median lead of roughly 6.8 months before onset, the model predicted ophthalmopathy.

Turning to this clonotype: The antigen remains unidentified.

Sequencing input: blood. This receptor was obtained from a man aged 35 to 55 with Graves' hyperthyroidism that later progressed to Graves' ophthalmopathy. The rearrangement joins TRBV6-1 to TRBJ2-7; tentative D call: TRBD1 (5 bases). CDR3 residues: CASSEVPPSGFGHEQYF. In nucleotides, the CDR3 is TGTGCCAGCAGTGAAGTCCCCCCGTCAGGGTTTGGACACGAGCAGTACTTC.